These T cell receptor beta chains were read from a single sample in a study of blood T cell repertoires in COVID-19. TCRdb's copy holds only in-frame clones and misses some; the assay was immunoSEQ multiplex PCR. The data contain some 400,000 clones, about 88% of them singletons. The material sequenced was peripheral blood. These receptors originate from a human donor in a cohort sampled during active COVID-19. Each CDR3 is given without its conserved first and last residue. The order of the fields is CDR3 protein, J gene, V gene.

cdr3_aa: ASSLGPGTGYNEQF; j_call: TRBJ2-1; v_call: TRBV5-6
cdr3_aa: ASSLSQQGGFLKGYT; j_call: TRBJ1-2; v_call: TRBV7-9
cdr3_aa: ATKPSGTGYNEQF; j_call: TRBJ2-1; v_call: TRBV5-1
cdr3_aa: ATARGGRSKGELF; j_call: TRBJ2-2; v_call: TRBV28
cdr3_aa: ASSLGSQNYGYT; j_call: TRBJ1-2; v_call: TRBV7-9
cdr3_aa: ASSTQGRQPQH; j_call: TRBJ1-5; v_call: TRBV27
cdr3_aa: ASSTSRDTDTEAF; j_call: TRBJ1-1; v_call: TRBV19
cdr3_aa: ASRQAGGTDTQY; j_call: TRBJ2-3; v_call: TRBV6-5
cdr3_aa: SGRGTVGETQY; j_call: TRBJ2-5; v_call: TRBV2
cdr3_aa: ASLRGLNNEQF; j_call: TRBJ2-1; v_call: TRBV2
cdr3_aa: ASSGAGRTGNTIY; j_call: TRBJ1-3; v_call: TRBV5-1
cdr3_aa: AISVLPQRGGPDTQY; j_call: TRBJ2-3; v_call: TRBV10-3
cdr3_aa: ASSVGTTGELF; j_call: TRBJ2-2; v_call: TRBV6-4
cdr3_aa: ATSDRQPKLLDEQF; j_call: TRBJ2-1; v_call: TRBV24-1
cdr3_aa: ASRVGTGDGYT; j_call: TRBJ1-2; v_call: TRBV19
cdr3_aa: ASSHGGRIQETQY; j_call: TRBJ2-5; v_call: TRBV3-1/TRBV3-2
cdr3_aa: ASSITSGSIDTQY; j_call: TRBJ2-3; v_call: TRBV5-1
cdr3_aa: ATSDPRQGERRS; j_call: TRBJ1-1; v_call: TRBV24-1
cdr3_aa: ASSVQGPETQY; j_call: TRBJ2-5; v_call: TRBV7-9
cdr3_aa: ATGLSNNEQF; j_call: TRBJ2-1; v_call: TRBV10-3
cdr3_aa: ASSLDGERYNEQF; j_call: TRBJ2-1; v_call: TRBV11-3
cdr3_aa: ASSNPARRSEAF; j_call: TRBJ1-1; v_call: TRBV5-8
cdr3_aa: AWNRQGLGETQY; j_call: TRBJ2-5; v_call: TRBV30
cdr3_aa: ASNIRTNLPNTEAF; j_call: TRBJ1-1; v_call: TRBV5-6
cdr3_aa: ASRGVSRDNSPLH; j_call: TRBJ1-6; v_call: TRBV21-1
cdr3_aa: ASSLGQFNQPQH; j_call: TRBJ1-5; v_call: TRBV7-2
cdr3_aa: ASRRGDRDGYT; j_call: TRBJ1-2; v_call: TRBV7-2
cdr3_aa: ASSEDIDPYNEQF; j_call: TRBJ2-1; v_call: TRBV2
cdr3_aa: ASSEPPAGAGTDTQY; j_call: TRBJ2-3; v_call: TRBV6-1
cdr3_aa: ASSLGRGQPQH; j_call: TRBJ1-5; v_call: TRBV13
cdr3_aa: ASSLDRGSYGYT; j_call: TRBJ1-2; v_call: TRBV28
cdr3_aa: ASSLFRDSYEQY; j_call: TRBJ2-7; v_call: TRBV27
cdr3_aa: ASSPRRLAGAYEQY; j_call: TRBJ2-7; v_call: TRBV7-9
cdr3_aa: ASSDPSGTNTGELF; j_call: TRBJ2-2; v_call: TRBV6-1
cdr3_aa: ASSVGDSGSYEQY; j_call: TRBJ2-7; v_call: TRBV9
cdr3_aa: ASSFSGGADNEQF; j_call: TRBJ2-1; v_call: TRBV7-2
cdr3_aa: ASSFSLAETTYEQY; j_call: TRBJ2-7; v_call: TRBV28
cdr3_aa: SVEVFRASGVPYEQY; j_call: TRBJ2-7; v_call: TRBV29-1
cdr3_aa: ASSWGTGWSRKSYNEQF; j_call: TRBJ2-1; v_call: TRBV5-1
cdr3_aa: ASSRTGSNQPQH; j_call: TRBJ1-5; v_call: TRBV19
cdr3_aa: SAFRGYGYT; j_call: TRBJ1-2; v_call: TRBV20-1
cdr3_aa: ASSVVTTGEQF; j_call: TRBJ2-1; v_call: TRBV9
cdr3_aa: ASKGLAGYNEQF; j_call: TRBJ2-1; v_call: TRBV27
cdr3_aa: ASSLAGRAGGETQY; j_call: TRBJ2-5; v_call: TRBV5-1
cdr3_aa: ASSRGLSQPQH; j_call: TRBJ1-5; v_call: TRBV7-9
cdr3_aa: ASRGRDRGYFSPLH; j_call: TRBJ1-6; v_call: TRBV28
cdr3_aa: ASSSRTGNKKLF; j_call: TRBJ1-4; v_call: TRBV6-5
cdr3_aa: ASSSEREWVDTQY; j_call: TRBJ2-3; v_call: TRBV28
cdr3_aa: ASSLDGPGGSPLH; j_call: TRBJ1-6; v_call: TRBV11-2
cdr3_aa: ASSPGSRQETQY; j_call: TRBJ2-5; v_call: TRBV18
cdr3_aa: ASSLGGQGPNTGELF; j_call: TRBJ2-2; v_call: TRBV5-4
cdr3_aa: ASSLAGGQPQH; j_call: TRBJ1-5; v_call: TRBV12-3/TRBV12-4
cdr3_aa: AWSPQRGGPDTQY; j_call: TRBJ2-3; v_call: TRBV30
cdr3_aa: ASRGGSGWNTQY; j_call: TRBJ2-3; v_call: TRBV7-9
cdr3_aa: ASSLLSLTDTQY; j_call: TRBJ2-3; v_call: TRBV5-1